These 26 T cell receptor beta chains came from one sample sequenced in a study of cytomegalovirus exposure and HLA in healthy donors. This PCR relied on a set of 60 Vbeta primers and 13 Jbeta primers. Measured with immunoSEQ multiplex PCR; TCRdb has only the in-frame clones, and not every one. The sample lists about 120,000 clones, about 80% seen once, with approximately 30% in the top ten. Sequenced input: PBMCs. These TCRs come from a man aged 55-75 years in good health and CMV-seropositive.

CDR3 DNA: TGCGCCAGCAGCTTGGGGGGGGGAATCGAGGTCCACGAGCAGTACTTC. Its protein is CASSLGGGIEVHEQYF. The chain links TRBV5-1 to TRBJ2-7; 7 nucleotides agree with TRBD2. The J segment lost 5 bases and the V segment lost 0 bases, leaving 11 bases of the junction unmatched. The length of the CDR3 is 16 residues. Looked up from germline, CDR1 is SGHRS and CDR2 is YFSETQ.

The CDR3 protein is CAWSDFLAGGRNEQFF. The DNA of the CDR3 is TGTGCCTGGAGTGACTTTCTAGCGGGGGGGCGGAATGAGCAGTTCTTC. The genes are TRBV30 and TRBJ2-1, with 12 nucleotides matching TRBD2. In germline, CDR1 is GTSNPN, CDR2 SVGIG (reference sequence). CDR3 size: 16 residues. V lost 1 base, J lost 7 bases, and 8 bases stayed unmatched.

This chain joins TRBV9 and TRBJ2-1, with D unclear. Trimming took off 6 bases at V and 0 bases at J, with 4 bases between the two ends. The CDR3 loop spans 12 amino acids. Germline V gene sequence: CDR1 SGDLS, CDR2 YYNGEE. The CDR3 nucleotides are TGTGCCAGCACCAGCTCCTACAATGAGCAGTTCTTC. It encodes CASTSSYNEQFF.

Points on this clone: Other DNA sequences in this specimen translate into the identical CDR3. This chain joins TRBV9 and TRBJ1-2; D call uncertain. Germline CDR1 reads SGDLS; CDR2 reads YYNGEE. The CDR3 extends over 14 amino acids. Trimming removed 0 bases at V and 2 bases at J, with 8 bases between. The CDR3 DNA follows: TGTGCCAGCAGCGTAGATGGGCAGAACTATGGCTACACCTTC. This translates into CASSVDGQNYGYTF. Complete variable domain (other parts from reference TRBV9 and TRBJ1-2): DSGVTQTPKHLITATGQRVTLRCSPRSGDLSVYWYQQSLDQGLQFLIQYYNGEERAKGNILERFSAQQFPDLHSELNLSSLELGDSALYFCASSVDGQNYGYTFGSGTRLTVV.

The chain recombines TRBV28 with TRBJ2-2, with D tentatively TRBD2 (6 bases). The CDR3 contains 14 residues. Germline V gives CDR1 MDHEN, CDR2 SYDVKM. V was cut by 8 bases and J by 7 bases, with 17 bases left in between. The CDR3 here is CASLGGGWNGELFF. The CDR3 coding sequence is TGTGCCAGCCTGGGAGGAGGTTGGAACGGGGAGCTGTTTTTT. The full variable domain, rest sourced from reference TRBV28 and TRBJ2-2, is DVKVTQSSRYLVKRTGEKVFLECVQDMDHENMFWYRQDPGLGLRLIYFSYDVKMKEKGDIPEGYSVSREKKERFSLILESASTNQTSMYLCASLGGGWNGELFFGEGSRLTVL.

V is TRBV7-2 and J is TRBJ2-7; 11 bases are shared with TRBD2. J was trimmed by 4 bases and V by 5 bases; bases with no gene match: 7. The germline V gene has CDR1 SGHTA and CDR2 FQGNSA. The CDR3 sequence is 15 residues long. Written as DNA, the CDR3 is TGTGCCAGCAGCGCGGGACTAGCGGCTCGATACGAGCAGTACTTC. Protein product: CASSAGLAARYEQYF.

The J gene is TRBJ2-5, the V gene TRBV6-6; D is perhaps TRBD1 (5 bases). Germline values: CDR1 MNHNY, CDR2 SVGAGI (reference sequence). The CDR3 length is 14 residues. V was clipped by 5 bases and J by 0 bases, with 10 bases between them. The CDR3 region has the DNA TGTGCCAGCAGTAACGACAGAGACCAAGAGACCCAGTACTTC. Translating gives CASSNDRDQETQYF.

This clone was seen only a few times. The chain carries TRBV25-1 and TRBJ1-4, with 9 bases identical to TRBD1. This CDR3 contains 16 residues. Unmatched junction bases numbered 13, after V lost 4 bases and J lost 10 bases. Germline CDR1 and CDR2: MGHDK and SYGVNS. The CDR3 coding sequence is TGTGCCAGCAGTGCCGATCCGGGACAGGGACGTGGAAAACTGTTTTTT. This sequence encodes CASSADPGQGRGKLFF.

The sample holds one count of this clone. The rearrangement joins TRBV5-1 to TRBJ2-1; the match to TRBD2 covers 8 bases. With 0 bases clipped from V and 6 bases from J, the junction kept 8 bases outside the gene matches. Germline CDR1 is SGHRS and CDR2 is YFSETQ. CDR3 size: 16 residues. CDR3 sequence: CASSLATGGGLNEQFF. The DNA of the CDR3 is TGCGCCAGCAGCTTGGCCACCGGGGGGGGGCTCAATGAGCAGTTCTTC.

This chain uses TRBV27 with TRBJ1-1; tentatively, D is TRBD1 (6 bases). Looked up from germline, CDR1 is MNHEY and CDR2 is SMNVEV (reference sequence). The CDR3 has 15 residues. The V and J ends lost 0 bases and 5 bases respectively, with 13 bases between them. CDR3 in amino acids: CASSLSRGARTEAFF. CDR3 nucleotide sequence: TGTGCCAGCAGTTTATCTCGGGGGGCGAGGACTGAAGCTTTCTTT.

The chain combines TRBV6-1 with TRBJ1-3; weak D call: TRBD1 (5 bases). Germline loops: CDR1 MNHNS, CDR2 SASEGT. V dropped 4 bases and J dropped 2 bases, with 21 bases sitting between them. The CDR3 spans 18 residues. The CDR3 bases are TGTGCCAGCAGTGTGATCACCCTATATGACAGAACTGGAAACACCATATATTTT. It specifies CASSVITLYDRTGNTIYF.

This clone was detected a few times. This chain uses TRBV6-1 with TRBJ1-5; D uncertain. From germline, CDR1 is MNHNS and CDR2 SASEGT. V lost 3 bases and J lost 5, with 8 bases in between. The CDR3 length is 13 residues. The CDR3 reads CASSEYSDQPQHF. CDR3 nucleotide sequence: TGTGCCAGCAGTGAGTACAGTGATCAGCCCCAGCATTTT.

For the CDR3, the DNA is TGCGCCAGCAGCCTGGCCGGGATCGGGGCCAACGTCCTGACTTTC. Its translation is CASSLAGIGANVLTF. V gene TRBV5-1 combines with J gene TRBJ2-6, with D possibly TRBD2 on 5 matching bases. V was pared by 4 bases and J by 4 bases, with 12 bases between. The CDR3 has 15 amino acids. Germline assignment: CDR1 SGHRS and CDR2 YFSETQ.

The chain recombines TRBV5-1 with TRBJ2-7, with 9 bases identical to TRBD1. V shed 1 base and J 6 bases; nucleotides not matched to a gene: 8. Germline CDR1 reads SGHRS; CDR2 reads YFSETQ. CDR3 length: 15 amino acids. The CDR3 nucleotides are TGCGCCAGCAGCTTGACCGGGACAGGGCTGAGCGAGCAGTACTTC. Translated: CASSLTGTGLSEQYF. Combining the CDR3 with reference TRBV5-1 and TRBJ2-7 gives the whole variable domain KAGVTQTPRYLIKTRGQQVTLSCSPISGHRSVSWYQQTPGQGLQFLFEYFSETQRNKGNFPGRFSGRQFSNSRSEMNVSTLELGDSALYLCASSLTGTGLSEQYFGPGTRLTVT.

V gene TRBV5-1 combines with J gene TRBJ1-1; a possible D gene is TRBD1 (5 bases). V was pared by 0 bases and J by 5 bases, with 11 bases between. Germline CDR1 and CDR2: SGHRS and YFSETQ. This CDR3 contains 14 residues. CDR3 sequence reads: CASSLGQGKTEAFF. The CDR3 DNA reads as TGCGCCAGCAGCTTGGGGCAGGGTAAGACTGAAGCTTTCTTT.

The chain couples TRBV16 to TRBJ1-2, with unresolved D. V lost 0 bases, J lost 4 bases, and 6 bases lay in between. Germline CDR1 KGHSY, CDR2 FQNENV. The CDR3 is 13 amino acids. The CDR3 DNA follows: TGTGCCAGCAGCCAATCACAGACCTATGGCTACACCTTC. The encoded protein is CASSQSQTYGYTF.

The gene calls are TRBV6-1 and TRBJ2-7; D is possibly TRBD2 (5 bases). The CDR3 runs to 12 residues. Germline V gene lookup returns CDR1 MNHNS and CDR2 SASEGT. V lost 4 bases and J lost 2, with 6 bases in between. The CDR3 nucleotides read TGTGCCAGCAGTGGAGGGACCTACGAGCAGTACTTC. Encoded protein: CASSGGTYEQYF.

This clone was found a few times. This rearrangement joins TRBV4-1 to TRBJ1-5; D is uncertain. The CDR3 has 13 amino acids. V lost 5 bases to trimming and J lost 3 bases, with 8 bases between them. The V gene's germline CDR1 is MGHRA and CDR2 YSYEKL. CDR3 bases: TGCGCCAGCAGCTACAGTCCCAATCAGCCCCAGCATTTT. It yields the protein CASSYSPNQPQHF.

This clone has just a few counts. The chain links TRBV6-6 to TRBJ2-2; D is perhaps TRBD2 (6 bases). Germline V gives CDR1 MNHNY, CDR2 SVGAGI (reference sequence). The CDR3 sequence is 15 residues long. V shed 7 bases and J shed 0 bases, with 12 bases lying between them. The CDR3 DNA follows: TGTGCCAGCATCTTACCGGGGGCGAACACCGGGGAGCTGTTTTTT. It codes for CASILPGANTGELFF.

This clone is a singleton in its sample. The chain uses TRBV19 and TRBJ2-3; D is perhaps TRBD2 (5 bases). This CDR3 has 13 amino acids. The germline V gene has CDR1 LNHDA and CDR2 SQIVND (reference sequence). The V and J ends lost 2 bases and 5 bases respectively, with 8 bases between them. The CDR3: CASSINAGDTQYF. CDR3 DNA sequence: TGTGCCAGTAGTATAAACGCGGGAGATACGCAGTATTTT. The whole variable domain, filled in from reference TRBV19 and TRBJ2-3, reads DGGITQSPKYLFRKEGQNVTLSCEQNLNHDAMYWYRQDPGQGLRLIYYSQIVNDFQKGDIAEGYSVSREKKESFPLTVTSAQKNPTAFYLCASSINAGDTQYFGPGTRLTVL.

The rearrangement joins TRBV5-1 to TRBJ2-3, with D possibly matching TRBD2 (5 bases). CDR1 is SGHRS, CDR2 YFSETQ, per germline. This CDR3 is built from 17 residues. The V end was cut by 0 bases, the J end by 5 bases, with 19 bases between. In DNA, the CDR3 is TGCGCCAGCAGCTTGGCCGGCAGCGGAGGACGGGGAGATACGCAGTATTTT. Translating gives CASSLAGSGGRGDTQYF.

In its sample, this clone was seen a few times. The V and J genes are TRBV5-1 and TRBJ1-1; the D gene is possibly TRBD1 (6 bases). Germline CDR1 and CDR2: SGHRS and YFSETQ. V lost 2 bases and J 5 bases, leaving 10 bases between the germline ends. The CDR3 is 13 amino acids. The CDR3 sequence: CASSFYRETEAFF. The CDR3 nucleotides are TGCGCCAGCAGCTTCTACAGGGAGACTGAAGCTTTCTTT.

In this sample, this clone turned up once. Here the CDR3 reads CASSPPDREGAFF. CDR3 in DNA: TGTGCCAGCAGCCCGCCGGACAGGGAGGGAGCTTTCTTT. The chain has TRBV5-4 and TRBJ1-1; 8 bases are shared with TRBD1. The CDR3 is made up of 13 amino acids. The J segment lost 10 bases and the V segment lost 4 bases, leaving 9 bases of the junction unmatched. The V gene's germline CDR1 is SGHNT and CDR2 YYREEE (reference sequence).

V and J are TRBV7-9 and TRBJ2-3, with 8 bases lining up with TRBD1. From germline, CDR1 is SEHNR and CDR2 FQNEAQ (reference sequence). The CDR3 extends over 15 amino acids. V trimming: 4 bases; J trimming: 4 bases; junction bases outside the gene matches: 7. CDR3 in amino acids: CASSYRQGFSDTQYF. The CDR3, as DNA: TGTGCCAGCAGCTACCGACAGGGGTTTTCAGATACGCAGTATTTT.

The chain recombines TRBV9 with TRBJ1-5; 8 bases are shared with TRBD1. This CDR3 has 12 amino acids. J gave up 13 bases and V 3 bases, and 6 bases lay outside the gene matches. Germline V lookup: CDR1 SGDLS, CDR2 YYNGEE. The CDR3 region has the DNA TGTGCCAGCAGCGCAGGACAGGGCGCTCAGCATTTT. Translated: CASSAGQGAQHF.

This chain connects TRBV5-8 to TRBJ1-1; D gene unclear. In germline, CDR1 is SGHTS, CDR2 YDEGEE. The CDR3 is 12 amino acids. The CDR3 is CATWFALTEAFF. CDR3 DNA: TGTGCAACTTGGTTCGCGCTCACTGAAGCTTTCTTT.